The present T cell receptor beta chain was sequenced within a study of shared clonotypes between healthy human individuals. Study-wide results and limits: Memory subsets generally showed lower estimated richness than naive subsets.

Germline lookup yields CDR1 GTSNPN and CDR2 SVGIG (reference sequence). This CDR3 spans 13 amino acids. Concerning this clone itself: The antigen is not known. One end of the junction does not line up with germline, which may come from a read error.

Repertoires were generated with immunoSEQ multiplex PCR, while TCRdb's copy carries only in-frame clones and drops some. Of over a million clones in the sample, roughly 75% were seen once. The rearrangement links TRBV30 to TRBJ2-7; D not resolved. The clonotype originates from a man younger than 35 in good health. Sequencing used memory CD4+ T cells sorted from blood. Documented subset: CD45RA-negative fraction. The CDR3 reads CARSQNMFYEQYF. Here the CDR3 DNA reads TGTGCCCGGAGTCAAAACATGTTTTACGAGCAGTACTTC.